Listed here are 10 T cell receptor beta chains from one sample, sequenced in a study of long-term antiretroviral therapy in people with HIV. Survey-level resolution applied to immunoSEQ assay v3.0. Some clones are missing from TCRdb's copy, which holds only in-frame ones; the method was immunoSEQ multiplex PCR. The table includes 20,000 to 25,000 clones, more than 70% detected once. The input for sequencing was unsorted PBMCs, taken 0.6 years after starting antiretroviral therapy. The receptors were gathered from a man in his sixties with HIV.

This rearrangement joins TRBV4-3 to TRBJ2-1; D call uncertain. From germline, CDR1 is LGHNA and CDR2 YSLEER. V was pared by 0 bases and J by 0 bases, with 6 bases between. The CDR3 extends over 15 amino acids. The CDR3 nucleotides are TGCGCCAGCAGCCAAGAGTTGGACTCCTACAATGAGCAGTTCTTC. Protein: CASSQELDSYNEQFF.

DNA for the CDR3: TGTGCCAGCAGCTATAGTCTCGGGGGCATGAACACTGAAGCTTTCTTT. This translates into CASSYSLGGMNTEAFF. V is TRBV7-6 and J is TRBJ1-1, with a weak D call TRBD1 (6 bases). Per the germline V gene, CDR1 is SGHVS and CDR2 is FNYEAQ. This CDR3 is 16 amino acids long. V was pared by 4 bases and J by 0 bases, with 15 bases between.

The rearrangement links TRBV6-5 to TRBJ1-3; no clear D gene. Per germline, CDR1 MNHEY and CDR2 SVGAGI. Trimming cost V 0 bases and J 0 bases, with 9 bases left between them. The CDR3 sequence is 16 residues long. The CDR3 loop reads CASSYSIQYSGNTIYF. Here the CDR3 DNA reads TGTGCCAGCAGTTACTCAATACAGTACTCTGGAAACACCATATATTTT.

The count of this clone is one. V and J are TRBV28 and TRBJ1-5; D remains ambiguous. V was pared by 2 bases and J by 6 bases, with 2 bases between. Germline CDR1 is MDHEN and CDR2 is SYDVKM. This CDR3 has 11 amino acids. The CDR3 bases are TGTGCCAGCAGTTTAAGTCAGCCCCAGCATTTT. Its protein is CASSLSQPQHF.

The chain links TRBV4-1 to TRBJ2-7, with 9 bases fitting TRBD2. The CDR3 spans 19 residues. Germline loops: CDR1 MGHRA, CDR2 YSYEKL. V shed 0 bases and J 0 bases; nucleotides not matched to a gene: 12. The CDR3 is CASSQDLKKREVLSYEQYF. CDR3 bases: TGCGCCAGCAGCCAAGATCTCAAGAAGCGGGAGGTCCTCTCCTACGAGCAGTACTTC.

The chain combines TRBV5-1 with TRBJ2-1; D is uncertain. Germline CDR1 reads SGHRS; CDR2 reads YFSETQ. The CDR3 loop spans 15 amino acids. V was trimmed by 2 bases and J by 0 bases, leaving 9 bases between them. DNA of the CDR3: TGCGCCAGCAGCTTCTCGACGGGCTCCTACAATGAGCAGTTCTTC. Translated, it gives CASSFSTGSYNEQFF.

This clone has a single count. The gene calls are TRBV2 and TRBJ1-1; TRBD1 aligns across 8 bases. V was pared by 5 bases and J by 1 base, with 3 bases of the junction left unmatched. The length of the CDR3 is 14 residues. Germline values: CDR1 SNHLY, CDR2 FYNNEI. For the CDR3, the DNA is TGTGCCAGCAGTATCGACAGGGGGAACACTGAAGCTTTCTTT. It encodes CASSIDRGNTEAFF.

The chain uses TRBV6-5 and TRBJ2-7; 9 bases agree with TRBD2. The germline V gene encodes CDR1 MNHEY and CDR2 SVGAGI. This CDR3 is 15 amino acids long. V lost 6 bases and J lost 0; bases outside the gene matches: 6. CDR3 sequence: CASRPGGRGSYEQYF. CDR3 sequence (DNA): TGTGCCAGCAGACCCGGCGGGAGGGGCTCCTACGAGCAGTACTTC.

This clone was picked up one time. J is TRBJ1-3 and V is TRBV9; D uncertain. The CDR3 has 13 residues. The germline gives CDR1 SGDLS, CDR2 YYNGEE. V lost 3 bases to trimming and J lost 2 bases, with 6 bases between them. Written as DNA, the CDR3 is TGTGCCAGCAGCGGAGCACCTGGAAACACCATATATTTT. It yields the protein CASSGAPGNTIYF. Variable domain in full (rest from reference TRBV9 and TRBJ1-3): DSGVTQTPKHLITATGQRVTLRCSPRSGDLSVYWYQQSLDQGLQFLIQYYNGEERAKGNILERFSAQQFPDLHSELNLSSLELGDSALYFCASSGAPGNTIYFGEGSWLTVV.

The rearrangement joins TRBV6-1 to TRBJ1-6; 7 nucleotides align to TRBD1. J was trimmed by 7 bases and V by 7 bases; bases with no gene match: 10. Germline CDR1 and CDR2: MNHNS and SASEGT. This CDR3 has 15 amino acids. The CDR3 loop reads CASTETGVRNSPLHF. The CDR3 DNA reads TGTGCCAGCACGGAAACAGGGGTCAGGAATTCACCCCTCCACTTT.